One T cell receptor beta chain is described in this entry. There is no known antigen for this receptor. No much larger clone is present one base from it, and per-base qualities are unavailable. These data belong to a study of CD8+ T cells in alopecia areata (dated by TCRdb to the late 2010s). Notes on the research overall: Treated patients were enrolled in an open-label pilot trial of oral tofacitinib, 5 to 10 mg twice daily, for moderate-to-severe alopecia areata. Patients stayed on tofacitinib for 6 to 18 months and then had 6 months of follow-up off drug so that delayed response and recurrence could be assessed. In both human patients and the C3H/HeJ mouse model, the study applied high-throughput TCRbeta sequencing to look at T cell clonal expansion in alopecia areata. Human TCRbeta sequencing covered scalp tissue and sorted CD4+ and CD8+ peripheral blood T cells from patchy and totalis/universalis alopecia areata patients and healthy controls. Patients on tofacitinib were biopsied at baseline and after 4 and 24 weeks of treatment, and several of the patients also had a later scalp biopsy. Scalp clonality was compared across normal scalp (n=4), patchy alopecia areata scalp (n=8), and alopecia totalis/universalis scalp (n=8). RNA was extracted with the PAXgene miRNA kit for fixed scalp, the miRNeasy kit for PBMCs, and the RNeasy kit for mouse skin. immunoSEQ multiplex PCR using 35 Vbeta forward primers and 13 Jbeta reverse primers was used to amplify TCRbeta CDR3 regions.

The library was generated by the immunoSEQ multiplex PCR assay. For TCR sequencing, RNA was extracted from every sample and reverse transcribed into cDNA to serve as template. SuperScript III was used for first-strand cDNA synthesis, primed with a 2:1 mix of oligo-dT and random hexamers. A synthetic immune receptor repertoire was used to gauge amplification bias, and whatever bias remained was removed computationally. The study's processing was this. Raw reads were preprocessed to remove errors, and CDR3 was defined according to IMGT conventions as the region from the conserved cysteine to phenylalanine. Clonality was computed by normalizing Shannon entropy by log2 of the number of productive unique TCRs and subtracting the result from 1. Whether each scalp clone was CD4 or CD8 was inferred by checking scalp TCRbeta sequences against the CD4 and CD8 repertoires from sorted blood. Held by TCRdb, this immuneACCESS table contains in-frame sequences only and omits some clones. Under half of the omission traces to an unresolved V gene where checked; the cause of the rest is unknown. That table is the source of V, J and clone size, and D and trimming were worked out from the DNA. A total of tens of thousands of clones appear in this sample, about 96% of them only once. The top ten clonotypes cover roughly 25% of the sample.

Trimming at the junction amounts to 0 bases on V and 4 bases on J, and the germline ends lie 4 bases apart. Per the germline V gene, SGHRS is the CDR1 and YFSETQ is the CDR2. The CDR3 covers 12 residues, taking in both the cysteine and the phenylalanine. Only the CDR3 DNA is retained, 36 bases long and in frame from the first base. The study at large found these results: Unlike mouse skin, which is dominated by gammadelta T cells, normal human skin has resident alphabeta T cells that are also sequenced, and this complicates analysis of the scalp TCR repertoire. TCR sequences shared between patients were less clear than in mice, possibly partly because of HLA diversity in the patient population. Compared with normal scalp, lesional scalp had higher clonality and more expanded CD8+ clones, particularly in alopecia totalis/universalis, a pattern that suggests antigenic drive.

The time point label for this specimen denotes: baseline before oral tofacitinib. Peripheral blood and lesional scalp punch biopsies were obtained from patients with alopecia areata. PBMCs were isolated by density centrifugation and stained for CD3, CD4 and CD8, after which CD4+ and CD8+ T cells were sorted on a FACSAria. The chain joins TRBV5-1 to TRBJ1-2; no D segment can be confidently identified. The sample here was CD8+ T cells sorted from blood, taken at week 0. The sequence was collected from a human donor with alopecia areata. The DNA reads TGCGCCAGCAGCTTGGAGACCTATGGCTACACCTTC. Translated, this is CASSLETYGYTF. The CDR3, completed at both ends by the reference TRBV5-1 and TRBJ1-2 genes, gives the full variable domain KAGVTQTPRYLIKTRGQQVTLSCSPISGHRSVSWYQQTPGQGLQFLFEYFSETQRNKGNFPGRFSGRQFSNSRSEMNVSTLELGDSALYLCASSLETYGYTFGSGTRLTVV.